The T cell receptor (beta chain) described here comes from a study of shared clonotypes between healthy human individuals. Study context: Ranging from 18 to 49 in age, donors were a couple of women and a few men. Donors had three CD4 naive, three CD4 memory, two CD8 naive and one CD8 memory plate apiece.

CDR3 size: 15 residues. V gave up 6 bases and J gave up 3 bases; unmatched junction bases: 7. From germline, CDR1 is MDHEN and CDR2 SYDVKM. General study findings and limits: A handful of donors shared around 5.2% of their naive CD4 clonotypes.

Of note for this clone: The antigen is undetermined.

Here immunoSEQ multiplex PCR was the method, and the copy in TCRdb shows in-frame clones only, minus some. The table includes over a million clones, approximately 80% detected once. Material: memory CD4+ T cells from PBMCs. As for subset: CD45RA-negative fraction. The genes are TRBV28 and TRBJ2-7; 11 nucleotides agree with TRBD2. This clonotype was obtained from a man younger than 30 in good health. Some clones in this sample may be carry-over from other donors' samples. The CDR3 DNA sequence: TGTGCCAGCAGGTCACTAGCGGGGGCCCACTACGAGCAGTACTTC. This encodes CASRSLAGAHYEQYF.